These 29 T cell receptor beta chains originate from one sample sequenced in a study of blood T cell repertoires in COVID-19. Sequencing was performed with immunoSEQ multiplex PCR; in TCRdb, only in-frame clones are kept and a portion is missing. This table has roughly 250,000 clones, about four fifths appearing once. Sequenced input: PBMCs or T cells enriched from blood (not recorded which). These receptors were taken from a woman between 35 and 50 years old who had been exposed to COVID-19.

The CDR3 nucleotides read TGCGCCAGCAGGACAGGGTTAGAAGCTTTCTTT. Translation: CASRTGLEAFF. The chain uses TRBV5-1 and TRBJ1-1, with TRBD1 matching over 7 bases. The CDR3 consists of 11 residues. Germline-derived CDR1 and CDR2 are SGHRS and YFSETQ. J gave up 8 bases and V 5 bases, and 3 bases lay outside the gene matches.

The CDR3 nucleotides read TGTGCCAGCAGCCCCCGGGGACAGGGAATGAATGGCTACACCTTC. Its translation: CASSPRGQGMNGYTF. The V and J genes are TRBV7-9 and TRBJ1-2, with 9 bases matching TRBD1. Losses at the gene ends were 5 bases for V and 6 bases for J; bases not matched to a gene: 10. CDR3 length equals 15 residues. Germline CDR1 is SEHNR and CDR2 is FQNEAQ (reference sequence).

V and J are TRBV5-1 and TRBJ2-1; 10 bases are shared with TRBD1. Germline lookup yields CDR1 SGHRS and CDR2 YFSETQ. Trimming cost V 0 bases and J 8 bases; bases outside gene matches: 2. There are 14 residues in the CDR3. The CDR3 here is CASSLGDRGYEQFF. The CDR3 DNA reads as TGCGCCAGCAGCTTGGGGGACAGGGGATATGAGCAGTTCTTC.

The CDR3 coding sequence is TGTGCCAGCAGCGTGGGTGACAGGCCCAATCAGCCCCAGCATTTT. Its translation is CASSVGDRPNQPQHF. This chain connects TRBV9 to TRBJ1-5; possibly TRBD1 for D (6 bases). Germline CDR1 is SGDLS and CDR2 is YYNGEE. Trimming removed 2 bases from V and 3 bases from J, with 12 bases in between. This CDR3 contains 15 residues.

The chain has TRBV5-1 and TRBJ1-1; unclear D gene. The CDR3 has 13 residues. Germline V gene lookup returns CDR1 SGHRS and CDR2 YFSETQ. V was cut by 5 bases and J by 1 base, with 9 bases left in between. The DNA for the CDR3 is TGCGCCAGCAGTCGCGGGCGGAACACTGAAGCTTTCTTT. Protein: CASSRGRNTEAFF. Using reference TRBV5-1 and TRBJ1-1 for the parts outside the CDR3, the full variable domain is KAGVTQTPRYLIKTRGQQVTLSCSPISGHRSVSWYQQTPGQGLQFLFEYFSETQRNKGNFPGRFSGRQFSNSRSEMNVSTLELGDSALYLCASSRGRNTEAFFGQGTRLTVV.

The CDR3 bases are TGTGCCACCCGGGACGCGGGGGGCCCAGATACGCAGTATTTT. It encodes CATRDAGGPDTQYF. The chain joins TRBV2 to TRBJ2-3; 8 bases agree with TRBD2. The V gene's germline CDR1 is SNHLY and CDR2 FYNNEI. The CDR3 contains 14 residues. V trimming: 10 bases; J trimming: 4 bases; junction bases outside the gene matches: 10.

The chain carries TRBV7-9 and TRBJ2-2, with a weak D call TRBD1 (8 bases). Trimming shortened V by 8 bases and J by 8 bases, and 15 bases separated the two germline ends. The germline V gene has CDR1 SEHNR and CDR2 FQNEAQ (reference sequence). The CDR3 is 13 amino acids. CDR3 loop: CASRTGTIGELFF. The CDR3 region has the DNA TGTGCCAGCCGGACAGGGACTATAGGGGAGCTGTTTTTT.

The genes are TRBV9 and TRBJ2-1; TRBD2 might be the D (6 bases). The germline CDR1 and CDR2 sequences are SGDLS and YYNGEE. The CDR3 has 15 residues. The V and J ends lost 3 bases and 5 bases respectively, with 15 bases between them. CDR3 in amino acids: CASSADAGSNNEQFF. The CDR3 coding sequence is TGTGCCAGCAGCGCGGACGCGGGGTCTAACAATGAGCAGTTCTTC.

The rearrangement uses TRBV6-5 and TRBJ1-4; no definite D call. CDR3 length equals 12 residues. CDR1 is MNHEY and CDR2 is SVGAGI in the germline V gene. The ends were cut back, 2 bases at V and 8 bases at J, with 6 bases in the middle. CDR3 nucleotide sequence: TGTGCCAGCAGTTACGCGGGAGAAAAACTGTTTTTT. Translated, it gives CASSYAGEKLFF.

This chain connects TRBV11-3 to TRBJ1-2; the D gene is possibly TRBD1 (6 bases). The CDR3 totals 12 residues. The V end lost 4 bases, the J end lost 6 bases, and 9 bases lay between the germline ends. Germline lookup yields CDR1 SGHNT and CDR2 YENEEA. The CDR3, as DNA: TGTGCCAGCAGCTCGGCAGGGGATGGCTACACCTTC. It is translated as CASSSAGDGYTF.

This clone has ten or more counts. The chain employs TRBV2 and TRBJ2-5, with 7 bases lining up with TRBD1. The J segment lost 4 bases and the V segment lost 3 bases, leaving 5 bases of the junction unmatched. This CDR3 comprises 14 residues. CDR1 and CDR2 from the germline V gene are SNHLY and FYNNEI. As DNA, the CDR3 is TGTGCCAGCAGTGAGAGGGGGCGCGTAGAGACCCAGTACTTC. It yields the protein CASSERGRVETQYF.

There are a few counts of this clone. This sequence joins TRBV5-4 and TRBJ2-2; TRBD1 is a possible D gene (5 bases). Germline-derived CDR1 and CDR2 are SGHNT and YYREEE (reference sequence). Trimming cost V 1 base and J 1 base, with 8 bases left between them. CDR3 length equals 15 residues. The CDR3 nucleotides are TGTGCCAGCAGCTTGAGGGGCCTGAACACCGGGGAGCTGTTTTTT. Amino acids: CASSLRGLNTGELFF.

The chain uses TRBV28 and TRBJ2-3; maybe TRBD2 (7 bases). The V and J ends lost 3 bases and 3 bases respectively, with 13 bases between them. This CDR3 spans 15 amino acids. Germline CDR1 reads MDHEN; CDR2 reads SYDVKM. The CDR3 loop is CASSLRGGSTDTQYF. For the CDR3, the DNA is TGTGCCAGCAGTTTGAGGGGGGGATCAACAGATACGCAGTATTTT.

This chain joins TRBV3-1 (or the pseudogene TRBV3-2) and TRBJ1-5; D gene ambiguous. V lost 3 bases, J lost 5 bases, and 8 bases lay in between. CDR3 length equals 13 residues. Germline CDR1 is LGHDT and CDR2 is YNNKEL (reference sequence). Written as DNA, the CDR3 is TGTGCCAGCAGCCAGAGGTCGGATCAGCCCCAGCATTTT. Amino acid sequence: CASSQRSDQPQHF.

The chain carries TRBV7-6 and TRBJ2-7, with D perhaps TRBD1 (5 bases). The CDR3 length is 14 residues. Trimming removed 0 bases at V and 7 bases at J, with 13 bases between. The V gene's germline CDR1 is SGHVS and CDR2 FNYEAQ. The CDR3 reads CASSLAEGAGEQYF. CDR3 DNA: TGTGCCAGCAGCTTAGCGGAAGGGGCAGGAGAGCAGTACTTC.

The chain employs TRBV5-6 and TRBJ2-7, with D tentatively TRBD2 (6 bases). CDR1 and CDR2 from the germline V gene are SGHDT and YYEEEE. Trimming left V 2 bases short and J 5 bases short, with 20 bases between. The CDR3 has 16 amino acids. The CDR3 DNA reads as TGTGCCAGCAGCTTTATAACGGGACCTAAGCGGGACGAGCAGTACTTC. Translated, it gives CASSFITGPKRDEQYF.

V gene TRBV5-1 combines with J gene TRBJ1-5, with unresolved D. V was shortened by 4 bases and J by 6 bases, with 17 bases between the two germline ends. Germline values: CDR1 SGHRS, CDR2 YFSETQ. This CDR3 is 15 amino acids long. CDR3 DNA: TGCGCCAGCAGCCCGAGTGGGCAGGTTGGTCAGCCCCAGCATTTT. Its translation is CASSPSGQVGQPQHF.

The chain employs TRBV5-5 and TRBJ2-3; D gene uncertain. This CDR3 region has 18 residues. V was trimmed by 0 bases and J by 0 bases, leaving 17 bases between them. Looked up from germline, CDR1 is SGHKS and CDR2 is YYEKEE (reference sequence). In nucleotides, the CDR3 is TGTGCCAGCAGCTTGGAGGCGACAAGGCCCACTAGCACAGATACGCAGTATTTT. Protein product: CASSLEATRPTSTDTQYF. The whole variable domain, remainder taken from reference TRBV5-5 and TRBJ2-3, is DAGVTQSPTHLIKTRGQQVTLRCSPISGHKSVSWYQQVLGQGPQFIFQYYEKEERGRGNFPDRFSARQFPNYSSELNVNALLLGDSALYLCASSLEATRPTSTDTQYFGPGTRLTVL.

This sequence joins TRBV9 and TRBJ2-4, with TRBD1 matching over 7 bases. CDR1 and CDR2 from the germline V gene are SGDLS and YYNGEE. Losses at the gene ends were 4 bases for V and 0 bases for J; bases not matched to a gene: 10. The CDR3 sequence is 17 residues long. The CDR3 nucleotides are TGTGCCAGCAGCCCGGGACAGCCGGCTCTAGCCAAAAACATTCAGTACTTC. It is translated as CASSPGQPALAKNIQYF.

The gene calls are TRBV24-1 and TRBJ1-2; a possible D gene is TRBD1 (5 bases). The germline CDR1 and CDR2 sequences are KGHDR and SFDVKD. The ends were cut back, 8 bases at V and 6 bases at J, with 15 bases in the middle. The length of the CDR3 is 13 residues. CDR3 sequence reads: CATNLRGKHGYTF. The CDR3 nucleotides read TGTGCCACCAACTTAAGGGGAAAGCATGGCTACACCTTC.

The V gene is TRBV5-4, the J gene TRBJ1-1, with D maybe TRBD1 (5 bases). CDR3 length equals 16 residues. Germline lookup yields CDR1 SGHNT and CDR2 YYREEE (reference sequence). Between the trimmed V and J ends, which lost 0 bases and 2 bases, there was a span of 14 bases. The CDR3 region is CASSLGRPGGNTEAFF. The DNA of the CDR3 is TGTGCCAGCAGCTTGGGACGCCCGGGGGGTAACACTGAAGCTTTCTTT.

The chain employs TRBV5-1 and TRBJ2-4; D might be TRBD2 (6 bases). The CDR3 spans 14 residues. Deletions cut 4 bases from V and 5 bases from J, with 13 bases between. The germline V gene encodes CDR1 SGHRS and CDR2 YFSETQ. The CDR3 nucleotides read TGCGCCAGCAGCACGCGGGGCCAAGAAAACATTCAGTACTTC. Protein product: CASSTRGQENIQYF.

The chain links TRBV19 to TRBJ1-1; 10 nucleotides align to TRBD1. Germline trimming cut 3 bases from V and 7 bases from J; bases unmatched to any gene: 11. Looked up from germline, CDR1 is LNHDA and CDR2 is SQIVND (reference sequence). The CDR3 length is 16 residues. The CDR3 spells CASSIGWTGGSSEAFF. CDR3 DNA sequence: TGTGCCAGTAGTATTGGGTGGACAGGGGGTTCCAGTGAAGCTTTCTTT.

The chain joins TRBV7-2 to TRBJ2-5, with TRBD1 matching over 10 bases. Trimming removed 2 bases from V and 5 bases from J; junction bases left unmatched: 8. The CDR3 covers 16 residues. From germline, CDR1 is SGHTA and CDR2 FQGNSA. The CDR3 DNA sequence: TGTGCCAGCAGCTTAAGCCGGACAGGGGGGACGGAGACCCAGTACTTC. This encodes CASSLSRTGGTETQYF. The whole variable domain, remainder taken from reference TRBV7-2 and TRBJ2-5, is GAGVSQSPSNKVTEKGKDVELRCDPISGHTALYWYRQSLGQGLEFLIYFQGNSAPDKSGLPSDRFSAERTGGSVSTLTIQRTQQEDSAVYLCASSLSRTGGTETQYFGPGTRLLVL.

This chain links TRBV5-8 with TRBJ1-1, with TRBD1 identical over 8 bases. The CDR3 runs to 16 residues. V was clipped by 6 bases and J by 1 base; unmatched bases: 11. In germline, CDR1 is SGHTS, CDR2 YDEGEE. This chain's CDR3 is CASTRYQGARNTEAFF. CDR3 coding DNA: TGTGCCAGCACAAGGTACCAGGGGGCACGGAACACTGAAGCTTTCTTT.

The rearrangement joins TRBV7-2 to TRBJ2-3; 9 nucleotides agree with TRBD2. Unmatched junction bases numbered 10, after V lost 5 bases and J lost 4 bases. The CDR3 sequence is 16 residues long. CDR1 SGHTA and CDR2 FQGNSA come from the germline V gene. CDR3 amino acids: CASSPVAGGQSDTQYF. The CDR3 DNA is TGTGCCAGCAGCCCTGTTGCGGGGGGGCAGTCAGATACGCAGTATTTT.

The chain joins TRBV5-6 to TRBJ1-1, with 10 bases aligning to TRBD1. CDR1 is SGHDT and CDR2 is YYEEEE in the germline V gene. J gave up 0 bases and V 5 bases, and 7 bases lay outside the gene matches. The length of the CDR3 is 16 residues. The CDR3 DNA reads TGTGCCAGCAGGGCCCGGGGACAGGGGTTGAACACTGAAGCTTTCTTT. This translates into CASRARGQGLNTEAFF.

The chain recombines TRBV7-2 with TRBJ1-5; perhaps TRBD1 as D (6 bases). The ends were cut back, 5 bases at V and 1 base at J, with 21 bases in the middle. CDR3 length: 18 residues. CDR1 SGHTA and CDR2 FQGNSA come from the germline V gene. The CDR3 here is CASSPFMAHRESNQPQHF. The CDR3 nucleotides are TGTGCCAGCAGCCCCTTTATGGCTCACAGGGAGAGCAATCAGCCCCAGCATTTT. The whole variable domain, filled in from reference TRBV7-2 and TRBJ1-5, reads GAGVSQSPSNKVTEKGKDVELRCDPISGHTALYWYRQSLGQGLEFLIYFQGNSAPDKSGLPSDRFSAERTGGSVSTLTIQRTQQEDSAVYLCASSPFMAHRESNQPQHFGDGTRLSIL.

This sequence joins TRBV28 and TRBJ2-7, with 9 positions matching TRBD2. In germline, CDR1 is MDHEN, CDR2 SYDVKM. The junction had 7 bases not matched to a gene; V was cut back by 2 bases and J by 2 bases. CDR3 length: 16 amino acids. CDR3 coding DNA: TGTGCCAGCAGTTTACAATACGGCGGGGGGGCCTACGAGCAGTACTTC. Protein sequence: CASSLQYGGGAYEQYF.